The 9 T cell receptor beta chains below all came from one sample that was sequenced in a study of blood T cell repertoires in COVID-19. Libraries were prepared by immunoSEQ multiplex PCR; TCRdb keeps only in-frame clonotypes and omits some of them. The sample lists roughly 100,000 clones; around 90% were seen once. Sequencing used peripheral blood. The receptors originated from a woman aged 70-85 years with acute or convalescent COVID-19.

The rearrangement links TRBV7-8 to TRBJ1-1; 10 bases map to TRBD1. This CDR3 is 14 amino acids long. The J segment lost 4 bases and the V segment lost 4 bases, leaving 3 bases of the junction unmatched. Germline V gene lookup returns CDR1 SGHVS and CDR2 FQNEAQ. CDR3 DNA: TGTGCCAGCAGCTCGGACAGGGGGTCCACTGAAGCTTTCTTT. This codes for CASSSDRGSTEAFF.

The chain carries TRBV5-4 and TRBJ1-1; no firm D call. Between the trimmed V and J ends, which lost 4 bases and 5 bases, there was a span of 12 bases. The CDR3 totals 13 residues. Germline V gene data show CDR1 as SGHNT and CDR2 as YYREEE (reference sequence). The CDR3 sequence: CASSPAEWTEAFF. The DNA of the CDR3 is TGTGCCAGCAGCCCTGCAGAATGGACTGAAGCTTTCTTT.

The rearrangement links TRBV12-5 to TRBJ2-3, with D possibly TRBD2 on 5 matching bases. The CDR3 runs 15 residues. The V gene's germline CDR1 is LGHNT and CDR2 FRNRAP. V lost 3 bases and J lost 5, with 15 bases in between. CDR3 sequence: CASGFSGMPGDTQYF. The CDR3 nucleotides are TGTGCTAGTGGTTTTTCGGGGATGCCAGGAGATACGCAGTATTTT.

The gene calls are TRBV12-3 or TRBV12-4 and TRBJ1-2; D perhaps matches TRBD1 (6 bases). V was clipped by 11 bases and J by 1 base, with 11 bases between them. This CDR3 region has 12 residues. Here the CDR3 reads CAVRGGNYGYTF. CDR3 DNA: TGTGCCGTGAGGGGGGGTAACTATGGCTACACCTTC.

The genes are TRBV18 and TRBJ2-6; weak D call: TRBD1 (6 bases). CDR1 and CDR2 (germline): KGHSH, LQKENI. CDR3 size: 18 residues. The V end lost 3 bases, the J end lost 0 bases, and 15 bases lay between the germline ends. The CDR3 reads CASSPSTGSFSGANVLTF. As DNA, the CDR3 is TGTGCCAGCTCACCCTCGACAGGCTCATTCTCTGGGGCCAACGTCCTGACTTTC.

This clone appeared once. The chain links TRBV6-1 to TRBJ2-3; D gene uncertain. V lost 3 bases and J lost 4, with 11 bases in between. CDR3 length equals 14 residues. CDR1 and CDR2 (germline): MNHNS, SASEGT. The CDR3 coding sequence is TGTGCCAGCAGTGAGCGAGCCGGAGCAGATACGCAGTATTTT. Encoded protein: CASSERAGADTQYF.

V and J are TRBV28 and TRBJ1-2, with 9 positions matching TRBD1. The V gene's germline CDR1 is MDHEN and CDR2 SYDVKM. This CDR3 region has 17 residues. Germline trimming cut 2 bases from V and 3 bases from J; bases unmatched to any gene: 10. CDR3 loop: CASSLKQGAKLDYGYTF. As DNA, the CDR3 is TGTGCCAGCAGTTTAAAACAGGGGGCGAAGCTCGACTATGGCTACACCTTC.

This rearrangement joins TRBV2 to TRBJ1-4; 11 nucleotides match TRBD1. The CDR3 is made up of 15 amino acids. Losses at the gene ends were 6 bases for V and 8 bases for J; bases not matched to a gene: 8. The V gene's germline CDR1 is SNHLY and CDR2 FYNNEI. The CDR3 nucleotides read TGTGCCAGCAGAGAAACCGGGACAGGGGGAGAAAAACTGTTTTTT. Translated, it gives CASRETGTGGEKLFF. The whole variable domain, remainder taken from reference TRBV2 and TRBJ1-4, is EPEVTQTPSHQVTQMGQEVILRCVPISNHLYFYWYRQILGQKVEFLVSFYNNEISEKSEIFDDQFSVERPDGSNFTLKIRSTKLEDSAMYFCASRETGTGGEKLFFGSGTQLSVL.

CDR3 protein: CASSYHSSTGNYGYTF. CDR3 nucleotides: TGTGCCAGCAGTTACCACTCATCGACAGGGAACTATGGCTACACCTTC. The V call is TRBV6-5, the J call TRBJ1-2; the match to TRBD1 covers 7 bases. CDR3 size: 16 residues. Germline V lookup: CDR1 MNHEY, CDR2 SVGAGI. After removal of 2 bases from V and 2 bases from J, the junction contained 8 bases not matched to a gene.